This T cell receptor beta chain was identified during a study of cytomegalovirus exposure and HLA in healthy donors. CDR3 length: 15 residues. The germline V and J ends were trimmed by 0 bases and 0 bases, with 7 bases remaining between them. CDR1 is SGHRS and CDR2 is YFSETQ in the germline V gene. As to this clone: Other DNA sequences in the sample encode the same CDR3.

Primers included in the PCR were 60 Vbeta and 13 Jbeta primers. This table comes from immunoSEQ multiplex PCR, and its TCRdb copy is limited to in-frame clones, with some not included. The table includes about 140,000 clones, roughly 79% detected once. The chain links TRBV5-1 to TRBJ2-1, with no clear D. This sequence originates from a woman younger than 45 in good health and CMV-seronegative. Material: PBMCs. The CDR3 reads CASSLGASSYNEQFF. The CDR3 DNA follows: TGCGCCAGCAGCTTGGGTGCCAGCTCCTACAATGAGCAGTTCTTC.